The clone carrying this T cell receptor beta chain was detected only a few times. Antigen specificity is unknown. The sample comes from a study of beta chain features in type 1 diabetes. The germline V gene encodes CDR1 SGHTA and CDR2 FQGTGA. With 3 bases clipped from V and 4 bases from J, the junction kept 1 base outside the gene matches. The CDR3 has 13 residues. Every isolated RNA sample was fully reverse transcribed, so sequencing captured expressed TCRB transcripts. TCRdb's copy holds only in-frame clones and misses some; the assay was immunoSEQ multiplex PCR. The sample carries 200,000 to 250,000 clones, roughly a tenth recorded once. Study-wide results and limits: Significant though moderate, a shortening of TCRB CDR3s appeared in all four CD4+ subsets of Type 1 diabetes patients. Patients with type 1 diabetes showed fewer VDJ junction insertions and more deletions.

Stem cell-like memory, regulatory, central memory and naive CD4+ cells were sorted via CD45RO/CCR7/CD25/CD127/CD95/CD27. Material: central memory CD4+ T cells from blood. V usage is TRBV7-3 and J usage is TRBJ2-3, with 7 bases matching TRBD1. This TCR derives from a man younger than 35 in good health. The CDR3 coding sequence is TGTGCCAGCAGCTTCCAGGGGGCAGATACGCAGTATTTT. Amino acid sequence: CASSFQGADTQYF.